This TCR beta chain was captured in a study of T-cell memory formation after mild COVID-19. One entry per CDR3 protein results from TCRdb running MiXCR on the 5' RACE reads. This sample has roughly 300,000 distinct CDR3 sequences, with 8.2% found just once. This clonotype was observed a few times. The source of this sequence is a man aged 18 to 30 who had mild COVID-19 (a few samples of this study predate the infection). Cell type and time point are not known. The specimen was PBMCs or a T cell subset sorted from them (not recorded which).

The CDR3 here is CASSQGRGLAVNEQFF. CDR3 nucleotide sequence: TGCGCCAGCAGCCAAGGTCGGGGTTTGGCCGTCAATGAGCAGTTCTTC. The chain employs TRBV4-1 and TRBJ2-1, with D perhaps TRBD2 (5 bases). V gave up 1 base and J gave up 6 bases, with 16 bases separating them. This CDR3 is 16 amino acids long. The V gene's germline CDR1 is MGHRA and CDR2 YSYEKL.